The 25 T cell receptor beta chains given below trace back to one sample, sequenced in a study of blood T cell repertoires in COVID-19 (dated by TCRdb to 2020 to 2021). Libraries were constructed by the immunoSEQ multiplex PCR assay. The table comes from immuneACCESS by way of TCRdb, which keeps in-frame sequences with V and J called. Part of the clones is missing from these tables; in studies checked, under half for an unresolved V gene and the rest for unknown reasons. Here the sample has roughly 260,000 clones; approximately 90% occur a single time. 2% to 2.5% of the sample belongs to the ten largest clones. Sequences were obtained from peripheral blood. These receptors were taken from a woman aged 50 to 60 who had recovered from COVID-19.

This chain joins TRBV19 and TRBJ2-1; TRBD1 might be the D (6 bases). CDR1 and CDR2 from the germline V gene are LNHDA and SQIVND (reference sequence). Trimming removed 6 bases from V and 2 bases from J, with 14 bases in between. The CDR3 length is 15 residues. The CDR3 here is CASSINREAYNEQFF. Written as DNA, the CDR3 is TGTGCCAGTAGCATCAACAGGGAAGCCTACAATGAGCAGTTCTTC.

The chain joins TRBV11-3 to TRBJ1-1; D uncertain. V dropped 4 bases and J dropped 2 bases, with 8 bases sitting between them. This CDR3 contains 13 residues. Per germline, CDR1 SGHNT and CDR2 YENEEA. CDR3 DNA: TGTGCCAGCAGCTCTCAGGAAAACACTGAAGCTTTCTTT. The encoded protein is CASSSQENTEAFF.

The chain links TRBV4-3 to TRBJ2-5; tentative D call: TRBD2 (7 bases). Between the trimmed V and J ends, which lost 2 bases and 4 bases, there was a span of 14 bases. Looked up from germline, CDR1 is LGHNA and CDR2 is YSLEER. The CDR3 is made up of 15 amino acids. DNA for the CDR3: TGCGCCAGCAGCCAACATCCGGGGGGCGGAGAGACCCAGTACTTC. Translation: CASSQHPGGGETQYF.

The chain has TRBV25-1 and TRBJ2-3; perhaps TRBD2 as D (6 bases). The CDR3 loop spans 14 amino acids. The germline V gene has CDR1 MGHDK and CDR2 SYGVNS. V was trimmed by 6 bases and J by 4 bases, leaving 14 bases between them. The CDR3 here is CASRAGGSADTQYF. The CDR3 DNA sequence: TGTGCCAGCAGGGCCGGGGGTTCGGCAGATACGCAGTATTTT.

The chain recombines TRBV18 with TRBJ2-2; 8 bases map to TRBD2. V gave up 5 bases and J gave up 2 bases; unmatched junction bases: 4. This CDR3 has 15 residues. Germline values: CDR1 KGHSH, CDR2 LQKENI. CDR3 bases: TGTGCCAGCTCAACGGGGGGGAGAAACACCGGGGAGCTGTTTTTT. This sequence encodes CASSTGGRNTGELFF.

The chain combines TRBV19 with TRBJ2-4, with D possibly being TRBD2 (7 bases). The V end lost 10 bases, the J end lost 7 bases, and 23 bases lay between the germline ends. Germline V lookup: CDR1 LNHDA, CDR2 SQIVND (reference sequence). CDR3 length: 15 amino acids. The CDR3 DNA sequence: TGTGCCACCCGATTAAGGGGGGGCGAGAGGAACATTCAGTACTTC. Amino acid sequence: CATRLRGGERNIQYF. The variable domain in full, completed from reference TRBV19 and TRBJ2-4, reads DGGITQSPKYLFRKEGQNVTLSCEQNLNHDAMYWYRQDPGQGLRLIYYSQIVNDFQKGDIAEGYSVSREKKESFPLTVTSAQKNPTAFYLCATRLRGGERNIQYFGAGTRLSVL.

CDR3 in amino acids: CAISESGRSPFTGELFF. CDR3 nucleotide sequence: TGTGCCATCAGTGAGTCGGGGCGGAGCCCCTTCACCGGGGAGCTGTTTTTT. This chain joins TRBV10-3 and TRBJ2-2, with D perhaps TRBD1 (5 bases). CDR1 is ENHRY, CDR2 SYGVKD, per germline. The V end was cut by 0 bases, the J end by 4 bases, with 15 bases between. The CDR3 covers 17 residues.

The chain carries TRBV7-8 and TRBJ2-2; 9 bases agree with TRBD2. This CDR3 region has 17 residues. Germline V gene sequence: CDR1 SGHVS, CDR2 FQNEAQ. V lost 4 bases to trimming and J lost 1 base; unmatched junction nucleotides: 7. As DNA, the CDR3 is TGTGCCAGCAGCTCAGGACTAGCGATACGGAACACCGGGGAGCTGTTTTTT. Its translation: CASSSGLAIRNTGELFF.

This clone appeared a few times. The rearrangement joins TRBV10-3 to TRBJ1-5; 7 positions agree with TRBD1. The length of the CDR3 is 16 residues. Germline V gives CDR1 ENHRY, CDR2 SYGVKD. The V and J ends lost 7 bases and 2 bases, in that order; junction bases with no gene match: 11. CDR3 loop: CAIKSTGDGGNQPQHF. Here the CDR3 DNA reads TGTGCCATCAAGAGCACAGGGGATGGGGGCAATCAGCCCCAGCATTTT.

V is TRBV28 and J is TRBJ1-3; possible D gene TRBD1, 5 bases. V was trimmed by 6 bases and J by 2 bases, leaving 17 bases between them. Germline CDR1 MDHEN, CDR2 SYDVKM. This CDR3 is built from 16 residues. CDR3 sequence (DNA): TGTGCCAGCAGCCTAATTGGGGCGGGGGCTGGAAACACCATATATTTT. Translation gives CASSLIGAGAGNTIYF.

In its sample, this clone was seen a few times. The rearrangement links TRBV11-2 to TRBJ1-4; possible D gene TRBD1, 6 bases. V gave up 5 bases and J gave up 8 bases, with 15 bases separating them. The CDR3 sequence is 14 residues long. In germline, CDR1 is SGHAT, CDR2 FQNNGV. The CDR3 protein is CASSRNRVGEKLFF. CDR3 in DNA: TGTGCCAGCAGCCGAAACAGGGTTGGAGAAAAACTGTTTTTT. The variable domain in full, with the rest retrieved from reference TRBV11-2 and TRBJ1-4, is EAGVAQSPRYKIIEKRQSVAFWCNPISGHATLYWYQQILGQGPKLLIQFQNNGVVDDSQLPKDRFSAERLKGVDSTLKIQPAKLEDSAVYLCASSRNRVGEKLFFGSGTQLSVL.

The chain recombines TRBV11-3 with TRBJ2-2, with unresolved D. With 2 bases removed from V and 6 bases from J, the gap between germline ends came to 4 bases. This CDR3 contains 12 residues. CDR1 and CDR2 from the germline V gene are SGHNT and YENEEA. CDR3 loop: CASSLSAGELFF. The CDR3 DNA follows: TGTGCCAGCAGCTTATCCGCCGGGGAGCTGTTTTTT.

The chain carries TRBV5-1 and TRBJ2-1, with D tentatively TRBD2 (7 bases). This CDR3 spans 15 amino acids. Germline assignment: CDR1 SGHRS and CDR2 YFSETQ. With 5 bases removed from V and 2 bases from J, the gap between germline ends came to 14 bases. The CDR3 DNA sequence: TGCGCCAGCAGGCCTCCCGGGGGGCCCTACAATGAGCAGTTCTTC. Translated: CASRPPGGPYNEQFF.

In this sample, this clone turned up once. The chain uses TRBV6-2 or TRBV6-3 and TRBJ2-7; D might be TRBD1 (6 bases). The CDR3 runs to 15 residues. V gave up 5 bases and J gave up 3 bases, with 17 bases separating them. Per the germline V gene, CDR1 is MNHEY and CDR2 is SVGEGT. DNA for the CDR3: TGTGCCAGCAGTGGGATGGACAGACGTAGCTACGAGCAGTACTTC. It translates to CASSGMDRRSYEQYF.

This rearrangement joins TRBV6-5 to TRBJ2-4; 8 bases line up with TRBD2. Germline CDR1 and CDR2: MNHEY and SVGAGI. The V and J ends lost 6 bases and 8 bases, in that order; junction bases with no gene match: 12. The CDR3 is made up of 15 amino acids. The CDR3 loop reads CASSSTTGGADIQYF. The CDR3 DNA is TGTGCCAGCAGCTCTACCACGGGAGGGGCGGACATTCAGTACTTC.

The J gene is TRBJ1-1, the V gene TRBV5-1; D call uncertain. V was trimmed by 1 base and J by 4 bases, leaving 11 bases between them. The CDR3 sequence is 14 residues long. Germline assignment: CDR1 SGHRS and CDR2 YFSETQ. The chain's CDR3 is CASSLYSSSTEAFF. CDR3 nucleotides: TGCGCCAGCAGCTTGTATTCCTCGAGCACTGAAGCTTTCTTT.

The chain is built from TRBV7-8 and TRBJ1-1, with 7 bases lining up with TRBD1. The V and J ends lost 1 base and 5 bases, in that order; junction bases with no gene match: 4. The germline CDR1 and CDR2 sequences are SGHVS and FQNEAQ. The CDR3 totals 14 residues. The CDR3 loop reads CASSLDTGDTEAFF. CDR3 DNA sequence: TGTGCCAGCAGCTTAGATACAGGGGATACTGAAGCTTTCTTT.

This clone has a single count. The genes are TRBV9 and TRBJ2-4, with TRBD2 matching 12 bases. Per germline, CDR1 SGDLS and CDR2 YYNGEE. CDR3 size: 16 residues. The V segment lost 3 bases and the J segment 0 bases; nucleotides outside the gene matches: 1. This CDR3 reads CASSAGLAGAKNIQYF. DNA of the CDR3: TGTGCCAGCAGCGCGGGACTAGCGGGAGCCAAAAACATTCAGTACTTC.

As DNA, the CDR3 is TGTGCCAGCAGCCCGGGATGGAACACTGAAGCTTTCTTT. Its translation is CASSPGWNTEAFF. The rearrangement joins TRBV5-8 to TRBJ1-1, with D unresolved. Between the trimmed V and J ends, which lost 4 bases and 1 base, there was a span of 8 bases. The CDR3 is 13 amino acids. CDR1 SGHTS and CDR2 YDEGEE come from the germline V gene.

CDR3 bases: TGCGCCAGCAGCTTGCGGGGGATCAATGAAAAACTGTTTTTT. Residues: CASSLRGINEKLFF. The V and J genes are TRBV5-1 and TRBJ1-4, with D possibly matching TRBD1 (5 bases). The V end lost 1 base, the J end lost 5 bases, and 9 bases lay between the germline ends. CDR1 and CDR2 from the germline V gene are SGHRS and YFSETQ. The CDR3 is made up of 14 amino acids.

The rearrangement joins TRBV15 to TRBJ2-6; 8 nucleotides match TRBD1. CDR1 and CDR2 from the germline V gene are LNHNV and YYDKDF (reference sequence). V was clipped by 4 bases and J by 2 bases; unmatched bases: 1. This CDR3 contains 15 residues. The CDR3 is CATSTDRAGANVLTF. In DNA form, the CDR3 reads TGTGCCACCAGCACGGACAGGGCTGGGGCCAACGTCCTGACTTTC.

DNA for the CDR3: TGTGCCAGCAGCGGAAATCGCGGGGCCGGCACAGATACGCAGTATTTT. Protein sequence: CASSGNRGAGTDTQYF. V and J are TRBV27 and TRBJ2-3; maybe TRBD2 (6 bases). Germline V gene sequence: CDR1 MNHEY, CDR2 SMNVEV (reference sequence). V was clipped by 6 bases and J by 1 base, with 17 bases between them. This CDR3 has 16 amino acids.

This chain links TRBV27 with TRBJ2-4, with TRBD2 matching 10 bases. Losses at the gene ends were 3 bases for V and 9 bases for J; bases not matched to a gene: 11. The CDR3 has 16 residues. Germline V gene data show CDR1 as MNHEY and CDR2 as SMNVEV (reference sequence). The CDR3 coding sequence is TGTGCCAGCAGTTTGGCTAGCGGGGGTAGTCGGGGCATTCAGTACTTC. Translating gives CASSLASGGSRGIQYF.

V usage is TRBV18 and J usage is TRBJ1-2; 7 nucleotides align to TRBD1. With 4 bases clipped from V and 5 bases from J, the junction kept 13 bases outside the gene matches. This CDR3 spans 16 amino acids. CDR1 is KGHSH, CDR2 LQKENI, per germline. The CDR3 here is CASSLQGTGVGYGYTF. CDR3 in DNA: TGTGCCAGCTCACTTCAAGGTACAGGGGTCGGTTATGGCTACACCTTC.

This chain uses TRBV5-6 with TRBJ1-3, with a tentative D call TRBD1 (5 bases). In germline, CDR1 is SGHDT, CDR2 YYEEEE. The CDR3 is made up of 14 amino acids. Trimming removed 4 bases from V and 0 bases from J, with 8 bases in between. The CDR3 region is CASSQGLSGNTIYF. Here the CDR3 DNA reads TGTGCCAGCAGCCAGGGACTCTCTGGAAACACCATATATTTT. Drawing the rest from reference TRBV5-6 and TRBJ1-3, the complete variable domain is DAGVTQSPTHLIKTRGQQVTLRCSPKSGHDTVSWYQQALGQGPQFIFQYYEEEERQRGNFPDRFSGHQFPNYSSELNVNALLLGDSALYLCASSQGLSGNTIYFGEGSWLTVV.